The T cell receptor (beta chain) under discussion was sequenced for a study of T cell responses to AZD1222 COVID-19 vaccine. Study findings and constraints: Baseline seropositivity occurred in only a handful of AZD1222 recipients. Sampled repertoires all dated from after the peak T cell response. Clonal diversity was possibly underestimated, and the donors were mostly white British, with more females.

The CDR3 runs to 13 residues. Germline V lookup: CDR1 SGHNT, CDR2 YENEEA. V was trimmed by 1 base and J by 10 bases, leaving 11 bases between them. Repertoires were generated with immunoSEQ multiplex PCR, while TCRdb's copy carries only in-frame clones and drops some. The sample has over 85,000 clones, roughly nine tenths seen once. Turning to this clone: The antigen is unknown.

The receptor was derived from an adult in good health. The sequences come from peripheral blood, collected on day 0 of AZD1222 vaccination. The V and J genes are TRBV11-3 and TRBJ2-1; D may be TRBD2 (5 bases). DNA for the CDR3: TGTGCCAGCAGCTTAGGAGGGTATGGGGAGCAGTTCTTC. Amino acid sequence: CASSLGGYGEQFF.